Below, 23 T cell receptor beta chains from the same sample are listed, as sequenced in a study of identical twins. A single record per CDR3 protein comes from TCRdb applying MiXCR to the 5' RACE reads. Here the sample spans 640,000 or so distinct CDR3 sequences, around 6% being singletons. Sample: naive T cells sorted from blood. These receptors were obtained from a man aged 18-30 years in good health.

This clonotype turned up a few times. CDR3 coding DNA: TGTGCCAGCACGGGACAGGGTGGTCACGAGCAGTACTTC. This codes for CASTGQGGHEQYF. This chain links TRBV6-1 with TRBJ2-7; 9 bases line up with TRBD1. The V gene end was trimmed by 7 bases and the J gene end by 5 bases; junction bases not matched to a gene: 6. The CDR3 length is 13 residues. Looked up from germline, CDR1 is MNHNS and CDR2 is SASEGT.

This clonotype was detected ten times or more. The genes are TRBV5-1 and TRBJ2-2; 8 bases align to TRBD2. V dropped 0 bases and J dropped 4; count of bases not matched to a gene: 8. The CDR3 covers 17 residues. Germline V CDR1 and CDR2: SGHRS, YFSETQ. The CDR3 sequence is CASSLGLAGQSTGELFF. The CDR3 region has the DNA TGCGCCAGCAGCTTGGGTCTAGCGGGCCAATCCACCGGGGAGCTGTTTTTT.

In this sample, this clonotype turned up a few times. The chain is built from TRBV5-5 and TRBJ2-5; 7 nucleotides match TRBD1. The V segment lost 4 bases and the J segment 4 bases; nucleotides outside the gene matches: 7. The germline V gene encodes CDR1 SGHKS and CDR2 YYEKEE (reference sequence). The CDR3 is 14 residues long. The CDR3 region is CASSDDRVRETQYF. The CDR3 coding sequence is TGTGCCAGCAGCGATGACAGGGTCCGAGAGACCCAGTACTTC. Looking up the rest from reference TRBV5-5 and TRBJ2-5 gives the full variable domain: DAGVTQSPTHLIKTRGQQVTLRCSPISGHKSVSWYQQVLGQGPQFIFQYYEKEERGRGNFPDRFSARQFPNYSSELNVNALLLGDSALYLCASSDDRVRETQYFGPGTRLLVL.

The V gene is TRBV5-5, the J gene TRBJ1-2; no reliable D call. Germline assignment: CDR1 SGHKS and CDR2 YYEKEE (reference sequence). The V and J ends lost 4 bases and 0 bases respectively, with 13 bases between them. The CDR3 loop spans 15 amino acids. The CDR3 here is CASSPGASANYGYTF. CDR3 bases: TGTGCCAGCAGCCCTGGCGCCAGTGCTAACTATGGCTACACCTTC.

Many counts were recorded for this clonotype. This sequence joins TRBV4-3 and TRBJ1-6; D gene unclear. CDR3 length: 13 amino acids. In germline, CDR1 is LGHNA, CDR2 YSLEER. V gave up 3 bases and J gave up 5 bases, with 5 bases separating them. Written as DNA, the CDR3 is TGCGCCAGCAGCCAGGGAGATAATTCACCCCTCCACTTT. This sequence encodes CASSQGDNSPLHF.

This clonotype showed up many times. The chain has TRBV12-3 or TRBV12-4 and TRBJ1-3; D uncertain. The CDR3 consists of 15 residues. V gave up 3 bases and J gave up 0 bases, with 9 bases separating them. The CDR3 spells CASSFAGSSGNTIYF. DNA of the CDR3: TGTGCCAGCAGTTTTGCCGGGAGCTCTGGAAACACCATATATTTT.

This clonotype has a count of ten or more. The chain links TRBV12-3 or TRBV12-4 to TRBJ2-1; D may be TRBD1 (5 bases). The V and J ends lost 5 bases and 9 bases respectively, with 17 bases between them. The CDR3 length is 14 residues. The CDR3 DNA reads as TGTGCCAGCAGTATCAGGGTGGGTCTGTTTGAGCAGTTCTTC. This encodes CASSIRVGLFEQFF.

This clonotype was seen ten or more times. This chain links TRBV7-6 with TRBJ2-1, with D uncertain. Trimming pared 5 bases from V and 10 bases from J, leaving 15 bases between. Looked up from germline, CDR1 is SGHVS and CDR2 is FNYEAQ. The CDR3 has 13 amino acids. For the CDR3, the DNA is TGTGCCAGCAGCCCAAGTGAGGCTGGGGAGCAGTTCTTC. Translated, it gives CASSPSEAGEQFF.

This clonotype was counted many times. The chain joins TRBV6-5 to TRBJ1-3; a weak D match, TRBD1 (5 bases). Trimming cost V 0 bases and J 7 bases, with 13 bases left between them. CDR3 size: 15 residues. Germline assignment: CDR1 MNHEY and CDR2 SVGAGI. The CDR3 here is CASSYSLDIGNTIYF. As DNA, the CDR3 is TGTGCCAGCAGTTACTCATTGGACATTGGGAACACCATATATTTT.

This clonotype was seen at least ten times. V gene TRBV20-1 combines with J gene TRBJ2-7, with 7 bases identical to TRBD1. The CDR3 length is 13 residues. Trimming took 6 bases from V and 6 from J; bases not matched to a gene: 11. In germline, CDR1 is DFQATT, CDR2 SNEGSKA (reference sequence). The CDR3, as DNA: TGCAGTGCCCCGGGACAGCCGATTCGCGAGCAGTACTTC. Residues: CSAPGQPIREQYF.

The V and J genes are TRBV18 and TRBJ1-6; no clear D. The CDR3 spans 14 residues. The germline V gene encodes CDR1 KGHSH and CDR2 LQKENI. Trimming pared 4 bases from V and 8 bases from J, leaving 12 bases between. DNA for the CDR3: TGTGCCAGCTCACTACAGCGCGGGGATTCACCCCTCCACTTT. Its protein product is CASSLQRGDSPLHF.

This clonotype was seen ten or more times. V usage is TRBV15 and J usage is TRBJ1-2; D not resolved. This CDR3 is built from 15 residues. CDR1 and CDR2 (germline): LNHNV, YYDKDF (reference sequence). The ends were cut back, 3 bases at V and 2 bases at J, with 13 bases in the middle. The DNA for the CDR3 is TGTGCCACCAGCAGCGCTCCGGGTGCAAACTATGGCTACACCTTC. Encoded protein: CATSSAPGANYGYTF.

This clonotype was observed a few times. The chain has TRBV7-2 and TRBJ2-1; TRBD2 agrees at 7 bases. Trimming removed 0 bases from V and 5 bases from J; junction bases left unmatched: 4. The CDR3 has 15 residues. From germline, CDR1 is SGHTA and CDR2 FQGNSA. In DNA form, the CDR3 reads TGTGCCAGCAGCTTAGCGCCGGCGGGAGACAATGAGCAGTTCTTC. It yields the protein CASSLAPAGDNEQFF.

This clonotype showed up just a few times. The junction departs from the called germline gene at one end, perhaps through a read error. The chain uses TRBV20-1 and TRBJ2-1; TRBD2 agrees at 8 bases. The CDR3 is made up of 14 amino acids. The germline V gene encodes CDR1 DFQATT and CDR2 SNEGSKA (reference sequence). DNA of the CDR3: TGCAGTGCAGCCCCCCCGGGTGTTAGCGGGGCCAGGGCCTTC. Translation gives CSAAPPGVSGARAF.

V usage is TRBV5-1 and J usage is TRBJ1-4; 9 positions agree with TRBD1. The CDR3 extends over 15 amino acids. V was pared by 5 bases and J by 0 bases, with 2 bases of the junction left unmatched. CDR1 and CDR2 from the germline V gene are SGHRS and YFSETQ. CDR3 in amino acids: CASRRTGATNEKLFF. CDR3 DNA: TGCGCCAGCAGGCGGACAGGGGCAACTAATGAAAAACTGTTTTTT. Full variable domain (rest looked up from reference TRBV5-1 and TRBJ1-4): KAGVTQTPRYLIKTRGQQVTLSCSPISGHRSVSWYQQTPGQGLQFLFEYFSETQRNKGNFPGRFSGRQFSNSRSEMNVSTLELGDSALYLCASRRTGATNEKLFFGSGTQLSVL.

This clonotype occurred a few times. This sequence joins TRBV5-1 and TRBJ2-2, with a tentative D call TRBD2 (5 bases). The CDR3 is 14 residues long. Trimming took off 7 bases at V and 2 bases at J, with 12 bases between the two ends. Germline CDR1 reads SGHRS; CDR2 reads YFSETQ. In DNA, the CDR3 is TGCGCCAGCCATGAAGGAGGAAACACCGGGGAGCTGTTTTTT. Protein product: CASHEGGNTGELFF. The full variable domain, its missing parts supplied by reference TRBV5-1 and TRBJ2-2, is KAGVTQTPRYLIKTRGQQVTLSCSPISGHRSVSWYQQTPGQGLQFLFEYFSETQRNKGNFPGRFSGRQFSNSRSEMNVSTLELGDSALYLCASHEGGNTGELFFGEGSRLTVL.

The CDR3 DNA reads as TGTGCCAGCAGTTTACTATCATCAGGGTTCACTGAAGCTTTCTTT. Protein sequence: CASSLLSSGFTEAFF. The chain uses TRBV12-3 or TRBV12-4 and TRBJ1-1; tentative D call: TRBD1 (5 bases). Between the trimmed V and J ends, which lost 2 bases and 4 bases, there was a span of 14 bases. This CDR3 has 15 residues.

Turning to this clonotype: A much bigger clone sits one base away, suggesting this may be a read error. The chain has TRBV27 and TRBJ2-3; weak D call: TRBD1 (5 bases). The CDR3 runs to 12 residues. CDR1 and CDR2 (germline): MNHEY, SMNVEV (reference sequence). Trimming stripped 6 bases from V and 2 bases from J, with 6 bases between. The chain's CDR3 is CASRQVTDTQYF. DNA for the CDR3: TGTGCCAGCAGACAGGTCACAGATACGCAGTATTTT.

The table lists this clonotype with a few counts. This chain connects TRBV24-1 to TRBJ2-1; 9 bases are shared with TRBD2. Germline assignment: CDR1 KGHDR and CDR2 SFDVKD. This CDR3 contains 17 residues. J was trimmed by 1 base and V by 0 bases; bases with no gene match: 3. The CDR3 sequence: CATSDLSLAGSYNEQFF. For the CDR3, the DNA is TGTGCCACCAGTGATTTGTCCCTAGCGGGATCCTACAATGAGCAGTTCTTC.

This sequence joins TRBV7-3 and TRBJ2-5, with 8 bases fitting TRBD1. With V trimmed by 6 bases and J by 2 bases, 8 bases remained unmatched. From germline, CDR1 is SGHTA and CDR2 FQGTGA. CDR3 length: 15 residues. CDR3: CASSAGGRSQETQYF. The CDR3 DNA reads as TGTGCCAGCAGTGCAGGGGGCAGATCGCAAGAGACCCAGTACTTC. Together with reference TRBV7-3 and TRBJ2-5, the CDR3 gives the full variable domain: GAGVSQTPSNKVTEKGKYVELRCDPISGHTALYWYRQSLGQGPEFLIYFQGTGAADDSGLPNDRFFAVRPEGSVSTLKIQRTERGDSAVYLCASSAGGRSQETQYFGPGTRLLVL.

This clonotype came up a few times. The DNA of the CDR3 is TGTGCCAGCAGTTTAGACCCTAGGGACAGCGTAAGAATGAACACTGAAGCTTTCTTT. It yields the protein CASSLDPRDSVRMNTEAFF. The V gene is TRBV12-3 or TRBV12-4, the J gene TRBJ1-1; 7 nucleotides line up with TRBD1. The CDR3 is made up of 19 amino acids. V shed 1 base, J shed 0 bases, and the junction held 14 bases outside the gene matches.

This clonotype was seen only a few times. The chain uses TRBV18 and TRBJ2-2, with D unresolved. V lost 8 bases to trimming and J lost 7 bases, with 14 bases between them. The germline V gene encodes CDR1 KGHSH and CDR2 LQKENI. The CDR3 has 13 amino acids. As DNA, the CDR3 is TGTGCCAGCACGACCAAGGTGGTCGGGGAGCTGTTTTTT. Its translation: CASTTKVVGELFF.

This clonotype was seen only a few times. The V gene is TRBV5-1, the J gene TRBJ1-3, with a tentative D call TRBD1 (5 bases). Looked up from germline, CDR1 is SGHRS and CDR2 is YFSETQ. The CDR3 is made up of 16 amino acids. The V end was cut by 0 bases, the J end by 1 base, with 11 bases between. The CDR3 loop reads CASSLGTINSGNTIYF. The CDR3 DNA reads as TGCGCCAGCAGCTTGGGGACAATTAATTCTGGAAACACCATATATTTT.